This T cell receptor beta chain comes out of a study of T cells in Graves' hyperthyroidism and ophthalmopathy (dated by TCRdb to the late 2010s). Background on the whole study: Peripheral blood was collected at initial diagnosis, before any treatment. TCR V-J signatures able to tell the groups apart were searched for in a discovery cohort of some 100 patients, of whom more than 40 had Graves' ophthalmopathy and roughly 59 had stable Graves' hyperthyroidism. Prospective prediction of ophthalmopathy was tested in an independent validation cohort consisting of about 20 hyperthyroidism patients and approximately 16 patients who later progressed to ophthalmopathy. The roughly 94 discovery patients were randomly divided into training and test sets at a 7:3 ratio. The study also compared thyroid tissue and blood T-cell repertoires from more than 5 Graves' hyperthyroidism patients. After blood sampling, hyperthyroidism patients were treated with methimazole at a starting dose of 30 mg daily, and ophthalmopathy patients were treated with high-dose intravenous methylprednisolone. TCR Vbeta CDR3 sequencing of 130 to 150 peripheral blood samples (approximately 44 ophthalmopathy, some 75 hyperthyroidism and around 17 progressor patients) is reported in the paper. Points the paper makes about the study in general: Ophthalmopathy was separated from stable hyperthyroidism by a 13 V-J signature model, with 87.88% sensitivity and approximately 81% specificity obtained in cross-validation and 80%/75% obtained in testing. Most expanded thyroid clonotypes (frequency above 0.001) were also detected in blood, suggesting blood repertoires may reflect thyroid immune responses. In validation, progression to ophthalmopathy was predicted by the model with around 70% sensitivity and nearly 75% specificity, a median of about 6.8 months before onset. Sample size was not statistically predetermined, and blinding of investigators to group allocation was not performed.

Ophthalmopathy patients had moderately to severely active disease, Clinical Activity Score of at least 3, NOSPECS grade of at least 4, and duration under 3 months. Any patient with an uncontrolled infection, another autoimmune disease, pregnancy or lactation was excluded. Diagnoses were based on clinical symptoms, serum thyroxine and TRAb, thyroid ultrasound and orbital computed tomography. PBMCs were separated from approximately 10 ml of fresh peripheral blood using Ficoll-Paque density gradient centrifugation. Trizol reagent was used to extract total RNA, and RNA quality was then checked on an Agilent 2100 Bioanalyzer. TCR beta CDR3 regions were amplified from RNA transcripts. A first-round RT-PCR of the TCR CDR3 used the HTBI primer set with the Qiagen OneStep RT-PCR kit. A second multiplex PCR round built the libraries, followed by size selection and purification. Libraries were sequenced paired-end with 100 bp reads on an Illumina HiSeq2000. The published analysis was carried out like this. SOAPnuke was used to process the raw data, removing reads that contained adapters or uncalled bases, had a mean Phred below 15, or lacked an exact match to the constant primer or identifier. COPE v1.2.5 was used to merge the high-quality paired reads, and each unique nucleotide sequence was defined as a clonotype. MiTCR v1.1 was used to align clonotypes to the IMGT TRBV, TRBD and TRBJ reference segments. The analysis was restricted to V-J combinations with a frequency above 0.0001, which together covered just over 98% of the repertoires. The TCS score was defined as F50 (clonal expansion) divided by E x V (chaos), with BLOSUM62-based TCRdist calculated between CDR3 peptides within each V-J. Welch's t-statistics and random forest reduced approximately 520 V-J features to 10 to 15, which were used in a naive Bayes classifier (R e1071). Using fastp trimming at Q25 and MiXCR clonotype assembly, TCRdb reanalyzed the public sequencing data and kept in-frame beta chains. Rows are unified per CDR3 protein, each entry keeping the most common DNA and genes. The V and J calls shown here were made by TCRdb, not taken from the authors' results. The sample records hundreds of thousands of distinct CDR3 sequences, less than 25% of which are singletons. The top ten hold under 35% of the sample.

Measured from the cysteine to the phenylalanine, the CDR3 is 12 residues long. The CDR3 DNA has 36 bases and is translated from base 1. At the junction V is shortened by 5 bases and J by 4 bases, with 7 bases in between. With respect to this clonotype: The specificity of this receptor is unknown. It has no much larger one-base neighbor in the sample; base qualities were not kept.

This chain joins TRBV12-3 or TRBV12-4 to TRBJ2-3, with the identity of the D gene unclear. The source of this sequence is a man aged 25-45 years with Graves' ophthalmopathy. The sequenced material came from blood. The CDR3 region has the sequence CASSGNADTQYF. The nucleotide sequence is TGTGCCAGCAGTGGAAACGCAGATACGCAGTATTTT.